The TCR beta chain under discussion was sequenced for a study of radiotherapy plus CTLA-4 blockade in lung cancer. Measured with immunoSEQ multiplex PCR; TCRdb has only the in-frame clones, and not every one. The repertoire has some 90,000 clones, around 83% of them found once; the top ten carry 0.82%. V lost 5 bases to trimming and J lost 7 bases, with 12 bases between them. Germline V gene sequence: CDR1 SGHTA, CDR2 FQGTGA. The CDR3 is made up of 13 amino acids. The chain carries TRBV7-3 and TRBJ2-1, with D perhaps TRBD1 or TRBD2 (5 bases each). The clonotype was recovered from a human donor with non-small cell lung cancer who had stable disease on radiotherapy plus ipilimumab. The sequencing used peripheral blood, collected from a patient treated with radiotherapy plus ipilimumab. CDR3 DNA sequence: TGTGCCAGCAGCCTCGATTGGGGGAATGAGCAGTTCTTC. Its translation: CASSLDWGNEQFF.